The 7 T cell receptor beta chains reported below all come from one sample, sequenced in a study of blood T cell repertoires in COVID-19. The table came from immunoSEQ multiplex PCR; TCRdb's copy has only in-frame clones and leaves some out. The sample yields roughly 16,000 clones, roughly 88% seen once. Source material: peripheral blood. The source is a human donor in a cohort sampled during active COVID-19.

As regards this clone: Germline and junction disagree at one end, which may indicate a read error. CDR3 DNA sequence: TGTGCCGGCAGTTCCGGTGGGCGTCAGCCCCAGCATTTT. Amino acids: CAGSSGGRQPQHF. J is TRBJ1-5 and V is TRBV6-2 or TRBV6-3; D unclear. Germline CDR1 is MNHEY and CDR2 is SVGEGT. CDR3 length: 13 amino acids.

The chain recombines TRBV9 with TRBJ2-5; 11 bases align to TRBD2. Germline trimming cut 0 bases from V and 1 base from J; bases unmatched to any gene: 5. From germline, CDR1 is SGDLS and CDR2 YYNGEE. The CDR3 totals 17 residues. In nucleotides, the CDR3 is TGTGCCAGCAGCGTAGGACTAGCGGGGAACGCCCAAGAGACCCAGTACTTC. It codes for CASSVGLAGNAQETQYF.

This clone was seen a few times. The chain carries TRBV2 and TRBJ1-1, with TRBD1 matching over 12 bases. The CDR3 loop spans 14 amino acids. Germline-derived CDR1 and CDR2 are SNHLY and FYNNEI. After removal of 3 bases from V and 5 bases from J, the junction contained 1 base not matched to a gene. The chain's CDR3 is CASSEGQGATEAFF. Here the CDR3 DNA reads TGTGCCAGCAGTGAGGGACAGGGGGCGACTGAAGCTTTCTTT.

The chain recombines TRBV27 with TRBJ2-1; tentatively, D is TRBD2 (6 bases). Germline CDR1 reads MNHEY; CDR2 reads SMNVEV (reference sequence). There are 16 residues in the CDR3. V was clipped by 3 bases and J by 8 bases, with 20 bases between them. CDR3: CASSFHEEGIRDEQFF. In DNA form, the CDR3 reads TGTGCCAGCAGTTTCCACGAGGAGGGAATACGGGATGAGCAGTTCTTC.

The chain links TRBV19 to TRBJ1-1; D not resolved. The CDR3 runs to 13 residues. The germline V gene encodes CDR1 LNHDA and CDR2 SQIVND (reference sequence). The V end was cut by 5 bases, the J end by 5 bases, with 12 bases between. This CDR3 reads CASSEEEGTEAFF. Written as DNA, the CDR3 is TGTGCCAGTAGTGAGGAGGAGGGAACTGAAGCTTTCTTT.

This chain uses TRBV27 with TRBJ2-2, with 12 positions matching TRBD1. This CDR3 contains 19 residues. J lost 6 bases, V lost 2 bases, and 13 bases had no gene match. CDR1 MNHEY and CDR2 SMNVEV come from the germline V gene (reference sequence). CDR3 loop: CASSLLRDRGLISPGELFF. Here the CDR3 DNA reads TGTGCCAGCAGTTTACTTCGGGACAGGGGGCTAATTAGTCCCGGGGAGCTGTTTTTT.

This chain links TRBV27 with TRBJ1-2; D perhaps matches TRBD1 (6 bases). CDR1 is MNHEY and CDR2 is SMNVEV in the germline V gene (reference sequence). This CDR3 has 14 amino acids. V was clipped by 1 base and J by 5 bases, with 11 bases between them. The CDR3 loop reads CASSLYGQQYGYTF. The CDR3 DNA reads TGTGCCAGCAGTTTATATGGACAGCAATATGGCTACACCTTC.